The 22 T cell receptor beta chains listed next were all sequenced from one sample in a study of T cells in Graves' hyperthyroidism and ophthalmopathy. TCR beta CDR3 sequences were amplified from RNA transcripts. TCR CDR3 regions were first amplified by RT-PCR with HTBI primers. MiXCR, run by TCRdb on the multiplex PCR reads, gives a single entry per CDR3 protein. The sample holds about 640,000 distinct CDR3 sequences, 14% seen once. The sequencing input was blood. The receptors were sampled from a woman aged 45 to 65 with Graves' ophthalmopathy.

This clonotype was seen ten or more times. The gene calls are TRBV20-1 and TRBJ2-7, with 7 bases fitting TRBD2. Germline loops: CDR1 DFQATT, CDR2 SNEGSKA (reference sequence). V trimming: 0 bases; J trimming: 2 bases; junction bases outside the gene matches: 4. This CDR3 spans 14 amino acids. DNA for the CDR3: TGCAGTGCTAGAGAGCTAGCGGTGACCTACGAGCAGTACTTC. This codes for CSARELAVTYEQYF.

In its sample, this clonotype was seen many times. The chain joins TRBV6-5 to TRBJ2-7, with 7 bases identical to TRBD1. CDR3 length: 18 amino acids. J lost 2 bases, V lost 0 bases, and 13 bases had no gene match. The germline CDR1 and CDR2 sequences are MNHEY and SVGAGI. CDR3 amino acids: CASSYSTGSQPITYEQYF. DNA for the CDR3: TGTGCCAGCAGTTACTCGACAGGGTCCCAACCTATAACCTACGAGCAGTACTTC.

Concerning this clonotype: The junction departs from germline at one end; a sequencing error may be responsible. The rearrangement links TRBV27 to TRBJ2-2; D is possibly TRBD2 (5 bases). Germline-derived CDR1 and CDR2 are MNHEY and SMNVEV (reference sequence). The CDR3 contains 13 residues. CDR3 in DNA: TGTGCCAGCAGAATTAGTAGTCACGGGAAGCTGTTTTTT. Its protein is CASRISSHGKLFF.

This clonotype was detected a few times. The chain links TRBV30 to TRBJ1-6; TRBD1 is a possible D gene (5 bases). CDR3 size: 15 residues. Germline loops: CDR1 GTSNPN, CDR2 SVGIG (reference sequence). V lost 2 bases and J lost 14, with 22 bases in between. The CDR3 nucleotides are TGTGCCTGGAGTATCGTACTCGGTCGGGAGGGGACCCTCCACTTT. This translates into CAWSIVLGREGTLHF. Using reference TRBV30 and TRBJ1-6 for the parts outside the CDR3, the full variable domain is SQTIHQWPATLVQPVGSPLSLECTVEGTSNPNLYWYRQAAGRGLQLLFYSVGIGQISSEVPQNLSASRPQDRQFILSSKKLLLSDSGFYLCAWSIVLGREGTLHFGNGTRLTVT.

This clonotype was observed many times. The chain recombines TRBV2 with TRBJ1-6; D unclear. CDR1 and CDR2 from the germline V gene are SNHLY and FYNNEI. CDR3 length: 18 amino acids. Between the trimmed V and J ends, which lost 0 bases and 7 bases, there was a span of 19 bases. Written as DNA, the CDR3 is TGTGCCAGCAGTGAAGCGTTGGCAGGAGGGCTGATCAATTCACCCCTCCACTTT. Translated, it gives CASSEALAGGLINSPLHF.

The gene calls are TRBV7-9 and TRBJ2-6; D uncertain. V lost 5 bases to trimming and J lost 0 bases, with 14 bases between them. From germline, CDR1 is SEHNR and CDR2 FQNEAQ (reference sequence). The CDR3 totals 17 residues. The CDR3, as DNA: TGTGCCAGCAGCCGGCCCTCAATGAACTCTGGGGCCAACGTCCTGACTTTC. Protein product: CASSRPSMNSGANVLTF.

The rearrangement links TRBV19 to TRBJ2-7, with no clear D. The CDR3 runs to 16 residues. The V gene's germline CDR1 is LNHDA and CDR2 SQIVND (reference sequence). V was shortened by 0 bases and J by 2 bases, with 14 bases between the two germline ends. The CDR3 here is CASSIDSTQPAYEQYF. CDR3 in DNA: TGTGCCAGTAGTATAGATTCGACCCAACCAGCCTACGAGCAGTACTTC. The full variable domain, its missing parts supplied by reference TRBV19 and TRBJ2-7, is DGGITQSPKYLFRKEGQNVTLSCEQNLNHDAMYWYRQDPGQGLRLIYYSQIVNDFQKGDIAEGYSVSREKKESFPLTVTSAQKNPTAFYLCASSIDSTQPAYEQYFGPGTRLTVT.

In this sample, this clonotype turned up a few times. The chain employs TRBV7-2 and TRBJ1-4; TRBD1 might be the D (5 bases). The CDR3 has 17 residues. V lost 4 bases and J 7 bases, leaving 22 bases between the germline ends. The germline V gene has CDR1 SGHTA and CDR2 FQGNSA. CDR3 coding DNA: TGTGCCAGCAGCTCCCCCGGGGTGGCAGGGATCGTTGAAAAACTGTTTTTT. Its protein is CASSSPGVAGIVEKLFF. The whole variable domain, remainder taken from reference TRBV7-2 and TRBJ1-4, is GAGVSQSPSNKVTEKGKDVELRCDPISGHTALYWYRQSLGQGLEFLIYFQGNSAPDKSGLPSDRFSAERTGGSVSTLTIQRTQQEDSAVYLCASSSPGVAGIVEKLFFGSGTQLSVL.

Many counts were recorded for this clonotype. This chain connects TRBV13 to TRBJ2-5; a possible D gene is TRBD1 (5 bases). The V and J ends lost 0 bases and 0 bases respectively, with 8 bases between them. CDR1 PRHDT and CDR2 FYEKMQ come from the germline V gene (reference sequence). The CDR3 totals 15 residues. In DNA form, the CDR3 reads TGTGCCAGCAGCTTAGGTTCCAGGGACCAAGAGACCCAGTACTTC. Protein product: CASSLGSRDQETQYF.

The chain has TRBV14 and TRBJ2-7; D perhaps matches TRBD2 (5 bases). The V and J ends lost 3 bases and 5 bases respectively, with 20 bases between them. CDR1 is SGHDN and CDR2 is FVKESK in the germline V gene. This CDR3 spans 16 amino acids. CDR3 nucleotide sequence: TGTGCCAGCAGCCACCACGCTGAAATGGGTAGCGACGAGCAGTACTTC. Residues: CASSHHAEMGSDEQYF.

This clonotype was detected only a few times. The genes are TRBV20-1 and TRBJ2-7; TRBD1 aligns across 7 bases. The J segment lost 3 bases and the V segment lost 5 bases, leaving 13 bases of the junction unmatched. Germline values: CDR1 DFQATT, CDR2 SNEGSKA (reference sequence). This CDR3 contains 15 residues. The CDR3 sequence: CSAYDLDRANYEQYF. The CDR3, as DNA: TGCAGTGCTTATGATCTAGACAGGGCTAACTACGAGCAGTACTTC.

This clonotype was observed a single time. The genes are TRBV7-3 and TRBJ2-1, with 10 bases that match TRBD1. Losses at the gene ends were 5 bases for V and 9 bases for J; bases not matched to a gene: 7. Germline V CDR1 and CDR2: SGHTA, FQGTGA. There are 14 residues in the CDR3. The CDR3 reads CASSPDRGHTEQFF. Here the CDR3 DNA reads TGTGCCAGCAGCCCCGACAGGGGGCATACTGAGCAGTTCTTC. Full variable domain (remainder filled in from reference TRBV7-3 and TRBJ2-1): GAGVSQTPSNKVTEKGKYVELRCDPISGHTALYWYRQSLGQGPEFLIYFQGTGAADDSGLPNDRFFAVRPEGSVSTLKIQRTERGDSAVYLCASSPDRGHTEQFFGPGTRLTVL.

Written as DNA, the CDR3 is TGTGCCAGCAGGAGCCTTAGCGGGAGGGGCGATGAGCAGTTCTTC. Protein sequence: CASRSLSGRGDEQFF. The chain has TRBV2 and TRBJ2-1; 11 bases are shared with TRBD2. The V segment lost 6 bases and the J segment 8 bases; nucleotides outside the gene matches: 9. The CDR3 is made up of 15 amino acids. Germline V gene lookup returns CDR1 SNHLY and CDR2 FYNNEI. The full variable domain, completed using reference TRBV2 and TRBJ2-1, is EPEVTQTPSHQVTQMGQEVILRCVPISNHLYFYWYRQILGQKVEFLVSFYNNEISEKSEIFDDQFSVERPDGSNFTLKIRSTKLEDSAMYFCASRSLSGRGDEQFFGPGTRLTVL.

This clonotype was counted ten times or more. CDR3 bases: TGTGCCAGCAGTGACGGGACAGGGGCCACCTATAATTCACCCCTCCACTTT. The encoded protein is CASSDGTGATYNSPLHF. This sequence joins TRBV2 and TRBJ1-6, with 10 nucleotides matching TRBD1. Looked up from germline, CDR1 is SNHLY and CDR2 is FYNNEI. The V gene end was trimmed by 3 bases and the J gene end by 2 bases; junction bases not matched to a gene: 4. This CDR3 spans 17 amino acids. Variable domain in full (rest from reference TRBV2 and TRBJ1-6): EPEVTQTPSHQVTQMGQEVILRCVPISNHLYFYWYRQILGQKVEFLVSFYNNEISEKSEIFDDQFSVERPDGSNFTLKIRSTKLEDSAMYFCASSDGTGATYNSPLHFGNGTRLTVT.

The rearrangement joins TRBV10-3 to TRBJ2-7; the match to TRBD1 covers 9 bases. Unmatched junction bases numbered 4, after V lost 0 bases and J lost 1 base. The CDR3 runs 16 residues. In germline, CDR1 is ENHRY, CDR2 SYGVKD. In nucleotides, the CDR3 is TGTGCCATCAGTGAGTCGGGGGGACAGGGATCCTACGAGCAGTACTTC. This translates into CAISESGGQGSYEQYF.

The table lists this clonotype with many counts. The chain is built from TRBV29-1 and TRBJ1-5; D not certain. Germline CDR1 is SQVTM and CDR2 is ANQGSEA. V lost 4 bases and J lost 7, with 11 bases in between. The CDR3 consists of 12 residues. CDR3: CSVGTVGQPQHF. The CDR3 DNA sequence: TGCAGCGTTGGGACCGTGGGACAGCCCCAGCATTTT.

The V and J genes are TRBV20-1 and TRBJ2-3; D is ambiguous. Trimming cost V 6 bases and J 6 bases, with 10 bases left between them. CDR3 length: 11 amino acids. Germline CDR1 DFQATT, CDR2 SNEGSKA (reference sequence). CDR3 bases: TGCAGTGCCAAACCGGAGGATACGCAGTATTTT. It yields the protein CSAKPEDTQYF.

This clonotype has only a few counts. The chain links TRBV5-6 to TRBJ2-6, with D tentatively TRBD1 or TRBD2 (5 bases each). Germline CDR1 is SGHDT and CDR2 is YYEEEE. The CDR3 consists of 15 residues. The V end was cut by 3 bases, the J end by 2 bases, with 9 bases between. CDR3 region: CASSYRDPGANVLTF. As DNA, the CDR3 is TGTGCCAGCAGCTACCGGGACCCTGGGGCCAACGTCCTGACTTTC.

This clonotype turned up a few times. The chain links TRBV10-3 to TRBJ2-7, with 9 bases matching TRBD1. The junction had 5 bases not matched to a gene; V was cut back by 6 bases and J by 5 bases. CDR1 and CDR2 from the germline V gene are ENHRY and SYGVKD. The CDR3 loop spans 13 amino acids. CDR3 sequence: CAIRGDRVDEQYF. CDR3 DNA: TGTGCCATCAGGGGGGACAGGGTCGACGAGCAGTACTTC.

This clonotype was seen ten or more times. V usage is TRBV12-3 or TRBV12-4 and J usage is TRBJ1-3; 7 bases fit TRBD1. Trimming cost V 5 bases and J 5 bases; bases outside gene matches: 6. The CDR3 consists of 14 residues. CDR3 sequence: CASSPRTGRNTIYF. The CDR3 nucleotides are TGTGCCAGCAGTCCCAGGACAGGAAGAAACACCATATATTTT.

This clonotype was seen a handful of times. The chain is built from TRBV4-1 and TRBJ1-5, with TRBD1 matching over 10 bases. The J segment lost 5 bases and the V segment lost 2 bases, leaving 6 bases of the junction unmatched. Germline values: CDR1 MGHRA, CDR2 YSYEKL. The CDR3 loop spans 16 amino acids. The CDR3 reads CASSQTRDRGHQPQHF. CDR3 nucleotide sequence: TGCGCCAGCAGCCAAACCCGGGACAGGGGTCATCAGCCCCAGCATTTT.

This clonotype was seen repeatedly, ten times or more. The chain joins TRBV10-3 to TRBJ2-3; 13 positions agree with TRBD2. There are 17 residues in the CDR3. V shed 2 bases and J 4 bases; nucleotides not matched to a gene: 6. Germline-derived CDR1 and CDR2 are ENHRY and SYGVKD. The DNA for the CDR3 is TGTGCCATCAGTGAGGGCCCGGGACTAGCGGGACCAGATACGCAGTATTTT. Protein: CAISEGPGLAGPDTQYF.